The 32 T cell receptor beta chains given below trace back to one sample, sequenced in a study of patients and donors after allogeneic stem cell transplantation. Via MiXCR, TCRdb re-called the RT-PCR reads, giving one row per CDR3 protein. The sample contains approximately 150,000 distinct CDR3 sequences, 30% of which appear only once. Sequencing was carried out using blood, either unsorted or a sorted T cell fraction (not recorded which). These receptors were taken from a human donor who was either an allogeneic HSCT recipient or a stem cell or donor lymphocyte infusion donor (not recorded which). It is not recorded whose cells these are; they may come from a transplant donor.

The V and J genes are TRBV6-5 and TRBJ2-2, with a weak D call TRBD1 (5 bases). Germline loops: CDR1 MNHEY, CDR2 SVGAGI. The CDR3 covers 15 residues. V shed 0 bases and J shed 4 bases, with 9 bases lying between them. The CDR3 reads CASSYSTARTGELFF. DNA of the CDR3: TGTGCCAGCAGTTACTCGACAGCTCGCACCGGGGAGCTGTTTTTT.

This clonotype was observed a few times. V and J are TRBV5-1 and TRBJ1-5; D ambiguous. Germline CDR1 and CDR2: SGHRS and YFSETQ. Trimming removed 8 bases from V and 9 bases from J, with 9 bases in between. The CDR3 extends over 10 amino acids. In DNA, the CDR3 is TGCGCCAGTTGGGTAGGGCCCCAGCATTTT. It specifies CASWVGPQHF.

This chain joins TRBV5-5 and TRBJ1-1; 10 nucleotides align to TRBD1. The V segment lost 4 bases and the J segment 5 bases; nucleotides outside the gene matches: 8. The germline V gene encodes CDR1 SGHKS and CDR2 YYEKEE (reference sequence). The length of the CDR3 is 15 residues. CDR3 DNA sequence: TGTGCCAGCAGCGTCCGACAGGGGGCGAGAACTGAAGCTTTCTTT. It is translated as CASSVRQGARTEAFF.

This clonotype was seen a few times. V gene TRBV27 combines with J gene TRBJ2-5, with 13 positions matching TRBD2. The CDR3 spans 16 residues. Per the germline V gene, CDR1 is MNHEY and CDR2 is SMNVEV (reference sequence). V lost 5 bases, J lost 5 bases, and 8 bases stayed unmatched. The CDR3 loop is CASSTLGTSGKETQYF. The CDR3, as DNA: TGTGCCAGCAGTACCCTAGGGACTAGCGGGAAGGAGACCCAGTACTTC.

This clonotype was counted ten times or more. This chain uses TRBV12-3 or TRBV12-4 with TRBJ1-5, with D perhaps TRBD1 (5 bases). This CDR3 is built from 14 residues. With 2 bases removed from V and 7 bases from J, the gap between germline ends came to 12 bases. The CDR3 sequence: CASSLTGWGQPQHF. CDR3 DNA sequence: TGTGCCAGCAGTTTAACTGGGTGGGGGCAGCCCCAGCATTTT.

This clonotype was picked up a small number of times. This chain links TRBV24-1 with TRBJ2-7; no clear D. V was shortened by 8 bases and J by 0 bases, with 7 bases between the two germline ends. This CDR3 is 12 amino acids long. Germline V gives CDR1 KGHDR, CDR2 SFDVKD. The CDR3 sequence: CATKAVSYEQYF. CDR3 coding DNA: TGTGCCACCAAGGCCGTCTCCTACGAGCAGTACTTC.

The rearrangement uses TRBV18 and TRBJ1-5; D gene uncertain. Trimming took 4 bases from V and 0 from J, leaving 10 bases between them. From germline, CDR1 is KGHSH and CDR2 LQKENI. CDR3 length equals 15 residues. CDR3 sequence reads: CASSRAIDSNQPQHF. In nucleotides, the CDR3 is TGTGCCAGCTCACGAGCAATTGATAGCAATCAGCCCCAGCATTTT. Full variable domain (rest looked up from reference TRBV18 and TRBJ1-5): NAGVMQNPRHLVRRRGQEARLRCSPMKGHSHVYWYRQLPEEGLKFMVYLQKENIIDESGMPKERFSAEFPKEGPSILRIQQVVRGDSAAYFCASSRAIDSNQPQHFGDGTRLSIL.

J is TRBJ1-1 and V is TRBV4-2, with D hard to call. The CDR3 has 15 amino acids. V gave up 0 bases and J gave up 0 bases, with 8 bases separating them. Looked up from germline, CDR1 is LGHNA and CDR2 is YNFKEQ. The CDR3 here is CASSQDGELNTEAFF. For the CDR3, the DNA is TGTGCCAGCAGCCAAGATGGGGAATTGAACACTGAAGCTTTCTTT.

This clonotype was seen just once. This chain joins TRBV7-6 and TRBJ1-4; D ambiguous. CDR3 length: 12 amino acids. V lost 5 bases and J lost 8, with 9 bases in between. Germline loops: CDR1 SGHVS, CDR2 FNYEAQ. The CDR3 nucleotides are TGTGCCAGCAGCCCTTATAGAGAAAAACTGTTTTTT. It codes for CASSPYREKLFF.

The chain is built from TRBV7-3 and TRBJ2-3, with TRBD2 matching 7 bases. From germline, CDR1 is SGHTA and CDR2 FQGTGA. V shed 2 bases, J shed 0 bases, and the junction held 5 bases outside the gene matches. The CDR3 is 16 amino acids. CDR3 loop: CASSLRGAGSTDTQYF. As DNA, the CDR3 is TGTGCCAGCAGCTTACGGGGAGCGGGAAGCACAGATACGCAGTATTTT.

CDR3 loop: CSARAISGSLYEQFF. CDR3 bases: TGCAGTGCTAGAGCCATTAGCGGGAGCCTCTATGAGCAGTTCTTC. This rearrangement joins TRBV20-1 to TRBJ2-1; 9 bases are shared with TRBD2. The J segment lost 8 bases and the V segment lost 1 base, leaving 9 bases of the junction unmatched. The CDR3 spans 15 residues. CDR1 and CDR2 (germline): DFQATT, SNEGSKA (reference sequence).

The rearrangement links TRBV9 to TRBJ2-1, with a weak D call TRBD1 (7 bases). The V gene lost 4 bases and the J gene lost 6 bases, with 17 bases spanning the gap. The CDR3 loop spans 15 amino acids. CDR1 is SGDLS, CDR2 YYNGEE, per germline. The CDR3 here is CASSQGGLASNEQFF. For the CDR3, the DNA is TGTGCCAGCAGCCAAGGGGGCCTAGCGAGCAATGAGCAGTTCTTC.

The chain uses TRBV15 and TRBJ2-1, with TRBD1 as a possible D gene (6 bases). Germline assignment: CDR1 LNHNV and CDR2 YYDKDF (reference sequence). This CDR3 spans 15 amino acids. V was cut by 0 bases and J by 6 bases, with 12 bases left in between. The CDR3 is CATSRETNRVNEQFF. The CDR3 DNA sequence: TGTGCCACCAGCAGAGAGACGAACAGGGTCAATGAGCAGTTCTTC. The variable domain in full, with the rest retrieved from reference TRBV15 and TRBJ2-1, is DAMVIQNPRYQVTQFGKPVTLSCSQTLNHNVMYWYQQKSSQAPKLLFHYYDKDFNNEADTPDNFQSRRPNTSFCFLDIRSPGLGDTAMYLCATSRETNRVNEQFFGPGTRLTVL.

The CDR3 DNA follows: TGTGCCAGCAGCCCGGGGACTAGCGGCCGTTCCTACGAGCAGTACTTC. It translates to CASSPGTSGRSYEQYF. V is TRBV5-4 and J is TRBJ2-7, with 11 bases aligning to TRBD2. The CDR3 is made up of 16 amino acids. V lost 4 bases to trimming and J lost 1 base; unmatched junction nucleotides: 7. CDR1 is SGHNT and CDR2 is YYREEE in the germline V gene (reference sequence).

The gene calls are TRBV10-3 and TRBJ2-5; tentatively, D is TRBD1 or TRBD2 (5 bases each). The germline V and J ends were trimmed by 10 bases and 2 bases, with 11 bases remaining between them. CDR1 is ENHRY, CDR2 SYGVKD, per germline. This CDR3 comprises 12 residues. As DNA, the CDR3 is TGTGCCACAGGGACGGCTCAAGAGACCCAGTACTTC. It specifies CATGTAQETQYF.

This clonotype was detected a few times. V usage is TRBV6-4 and J usage is TRBJ2-3, with TRBD2 as a possible D gene (6 bases). This CDR3 is 15 amino acids long. V was shortened by 2 bases and J by 4 bases, with 13 bases between the two germline ends. Germline V gene lookup returns CDR1 MRHNA and CDR2 SNTAGT. CDR3 in amino acids: CASSDGRESPDTQYF. In DNA, the CDR3 is TGTGCCAGCAGTGACGGTCGGGAGAGTCCAGATACGCAGTATTTT.

V and J are TRBV11-2 and TRBJ2-7; 7 positions match TRBD1. Germline V lookup: CDR1 SGHAT, CDR2 FQNNGV. This CDR3 has 16 amino acids. Losses at the gene ends were 3 bases for V and 2 bases for J; bases not matched to a gene: 10. The CDR3 DNA reads as TGTGCCAGCAGCTTCGGGGCGACTCAGGGGGCCTACGAGCAGTACTTC. Amino acid sequence: CASSFGATQGAYEQYF.

This clonotype showed up just a few times. This rearrangement joins TRBV28 to TRBJ2-5; the match to TRBD2 covers 7 bases. Per the germline V gene, CDR1 is MDHEN and CDR2 is SYDVKM. Germline trimming cut 2 bases from V and 2 bases from J; bases unmatched to any gene: 5. This CDR3 has 15 amino acids. For the CDR3, the DNA is TGTGCCAGCAGTTTACTGCGGGAGTTACAAGAGACCCAGTACTTC. This translates into CASSLLRELQETQYF. Full variable domain (outside the CDR3, taken from reference TRBV28 and TRBJ2-5): DVKVTQSSRYLVKRTGEKVFLECVQDMDHENMFWYRQDPGLGLRLIYFSYDVKMKEKGDIPEGYSVSREKKERFSLILESASTNQTSMYLCASSLLRELQETQYFGPGTRLLVL.

This clonotype occurred a few times. The chain combines TRBV7-8 with TRBJ2-4; no reliable D call. CDR1 and CDR2 from the germline V gene are SGHVS and FQNEAQ. The length of the CDR3 is 15 residues. The ends were cut back, 5 bases at V and 1 base at J, with 12 bases in the middle. DNA for the CDR3: TGTGCCAGCAGCCCCCGTCAGGCGGCCAAAAACATTCAGTACTTC. Translating gives CASSPRQAAKNIQYF.

This rearrangement joins TRBV3-1 to TRBJ2-2; 8 bases are a match to TRBD2. Trimming took 6 bases from V and 3 from J; bases not matched to a gene: 9. Germline V gene sequence: CDR1 LGHDT, CDR2 YNNKEL (reference sequence). This CDR3 is 16 amino acids long. The CDR3 sequence is CASRHYTSGYTGELFF. CDR3 DNA sequence: TGTGCCAGCAGGCACTACACTAGCGGATACACCGGGGAGCTGTTTTTT.

The V call is TRBV11-2, the J call TRBJ2-5, with D possibly TRBD2 on 5 matching bases. Trimming left V 0 bases short and J 4 bases short, with 15 bases between. The CDR3 covers 16 residues. The germline gives CDR1 SGHAT, CDR2 FQNNGV. The CDR3 DNA sequence: TGTGCCAGCAGCTTAGAGGGGAGTCGGTCTGGAGAGACCCAGTACTTC. Amino acids: CASSLEGSRSGETQYF.

The genes are TRBV2 and TRBJ2-7, with 11 nucleotides matching TRBD2. V was pared by 8 bases and J by 1 base, with 7 bases of the junction left unmatched. The CDR3 length is 15 residues. CDR1 and CDR2 from the germline V gene are SNHLY and FYNNEI. For the CDR3, the DNA is TGTGCCAGCCTTTTACTAGCGGGAGAGTCCTACGAGCAGTACTTC. As protein: CASLLLAGESYEQYF.

The chain couples TRBV7-9 to TRBJ2-1; D gene unclear. V was pared by 5 bases and J by 14 bases, with 10 bases between. CDR1 is SEHNR and CDR2 is FQNEAQ in the germline V gene (reference sequence). There are 10 residues in the CDR3. The CDR3 DNA is TGTGCCAGCAGCCCCCGTTCGGAGTTCTTC. It yields the protein CASSPRSEFF.

This clonotype was seen repeatedly, ten times or more. The chain is built from TRBV21-1 and TRBJ1-5; the table's D call TRBD1 went unverified against the DNA. TRBV21-1 is termed a pseudogene. CDR3 length: 16 residues. The CDR3 nucleotides read TGTGCCAGCAGCACAGGGGTTGTAAGTAGCAATCAGCCCCAGCATTTT. Protein sequence: CASSTGVVSSNQPQHF.

This chain links TRBV7-9 with TRBJ2-3; 7 positions agree with TRBD2. The V segment lost 3 bases and the J segment 1 base; nucleotides outside the gene matches: 1. This CDR3 has 14 residues. In germline, CDR1 is SEHNR, CDR2 FQNEAQ (reference sequence). CDR3 nucleotides: TGTGCCAGCAGCTTTGCGGGAGGCACAGATACGCAGTATTTT. Amino acid sequence: CASSFAGGTDTQYF.

This clonotype has only a few counts. The rearrangement joins TRBV7-2 to TRBJ2-1; D uncertain. Between the trimmed V and J ends, which lost 5 bases and 6 bases, there was a span of 11 bases. From germline, CDR1 is SGHTA and CDR2 FQGNSA. The CDR3 consists of 13 residues. CDR3 residues: CASSKQDGNEQFF. CDR3 bases: TGTGCCAGCAGCAAGCAGGACGGCAATGAGCAGTTCTTC.

This chain connects TRBV20-1 to TRBJ2-1; weak D call: TRBD2 (6 bases). The germline CDR1 and CDR2 sequences are DFQATT and SNEGSKA (reference sequence). V was clipped by 2 bases and J by 10 bases, with 15 bases between them. The CDR3 has 13 amino acids. The CDR3: CSARNSGGAEQFF. Written as DNA, the CDR3 is TGCAGTGCTAGAAATAGCGGTGGGGCCGAGCAGTTCTTC.

This clonotype has a handful of counts. The chain has TRBV12-3 or TRBV12-4 and TRBJ1-1; 7 nucleotides line up with TRBD1. J gave up 3 bases and V 3 bases, and 4 bases lay outside the gene matches. The CDR3 totals 14 residues. CDR3 in DNA: TGTGCCAGCAGTTTGGCAGGGGGGTACACTGAAGCTTTCTTT. Amino acids: CASSLAGGYTEAFF.

This rearrangement joins TRBV6-2 or TRBV6-3 to TRBJ2-1; perhaps TRBD1 as D (5 bases). Germline V gene data show CDR1 as MNHEY and CDR2 as SVGEGT. The V end lost 7 bases, the J end lost 7 bases, and 17 bases lay between the germline ends. CDR3 length equals 14 residues. In nucleotides, the CDR3 is TGTGCCAGCAAGGGGCCGACCCCTTGGAATGAGCAGTTCTTC. Protein product: CASKGPTPWNEQFF.

The chain uses TRBV5-1 and TRBJ2-1; TRBD2 aligns across 11 bases. Germline V gene sequence: CDR1 SGHRS, CDR2 YFSETQ. The CDR3 extends over 16 amino acids. Unmatched junction bases numbered 9, after V lost 4 bases and J lost 6 bases. CDR3 sequence: CASSLLAGGLANEQFF. The CDR3 DNA reads as TGCGCCAGCAGCCTCCTAGCGGGAGGTCTGGCCAATGAGCAGTTCTTC.

This clonotype has more than one count but fewer than ten. The genes are TRBV9 and TRBJ2-5, with 7 positions matching TRBD1. J was trimmed by 2 bases and V by 2 bases; bases with no gene match: 0. The CDR3 is made up of 13 amino acids. CDR1 SGDLS and CDR2 YYNGEE come from the germline V gene. The CDR3 is CASSVGQQETQYF. The CDR3 region has the DNA TGTGCCAGCAGCGTGGGACAGCAAGAGACCCAGTACTTC.

This clonotype has a handful of counts. The chain couples TRBV15 to TRBJ2-7, with D unresolved. Between the trimmed V and J ends, which lost 1 base and 2 bases, there was a span of 12 bases. In germline, CDR1 is LNHNV, CDR2 YYDKDF (reference sequence). The CDR3 is 15 amino acids. The CDR3 loop reads CATSRAGTATYEQYF. Written as DNA, the CDR3 is TGTGCCACCAGCAGAGCCGGTACCGCTACCTACGAGCAGTACTTC.